This record looks at one T cell receptor beta chain sequence and its context. Its antigen is currently unknown. TCRdb analysed the RT-PCR reads with MiXCR anew, one entry per CDR3 protein. This table holds about 780,000 distinct CDR3 sequences, roughly 18% found once. The data stem from a study of response to subunit inactivated influenza vaccine. Overall study findings and caveats: It was suggested by the authors that few new T cells are recruited by each seasonal influenza vaccination.

V trimming: 0 bases; J trimming: 4 bases; junction bases outside the gene matches: 10. Germline lookup yields CDR1 SGHDN and CDR2 FVKESK. The CDR3 spans 18 residues. This sample comprised PBMCs from blood, obtained 4 to 6 days after vaccination. The sequence derives from a man aged 50 to 60 who received an inactivated influenza vaccine. V gene TRBV14 combines with J gene TRBJ2-5; TRBD2 matches 11 bases. CDR3 sequence: CASSQEARLAGGRETQYF. CDR3 coding DNA: TGTGCCAGCAGCCAAGAAGCAAGGCTAGCGGGAGGTCGAGAGACCCAGTACTTC.